The source of this T cell receptor beta chain is a study of blood T cell repertoires in COVID-19. For the study at large: Sources were T cells, B-cell-depleted T cells, or PBMCs; the material itself was cDNA or gDNA.

The repertoire was sequenced with immunoSEQ multiplex PCR; TCRdb's copy has only in-frame clones and lacks some. The sample lists around 400,000 clones, approximately 93% occurring once. The CDR3 contains 15 residues. Trimming cost V 1 base and J 6 bases; bases outside gene matches: 5. The germline V gene encodes CDR1 SGHRS and CDR2 YFSETQ. Individuals aged 18 to 89 years were recruited from 20 to 25 US areas. Participant-reported clinical history was the basis for cohort assignment. Contact with a PCR-confirmed or clinician-diagnosed COVID-19 case occurred within 2 weeks of entry. This TCR came from a woman aged 40 to 55 who had been exposed to COVID-19. The chain has TRBV5-1 and TRBJ2-2; 8 bases are a match to TRBD1. Input material: PBMCs or T cells enriched from blood (not recorded which). The CDR3: CASSLRQGSAGELFF. The DNA of the CDR3 is TGCGCCAGCAGCTTGCGACAGGGGTCCGCCGGGGAGCTGTTTTTT.